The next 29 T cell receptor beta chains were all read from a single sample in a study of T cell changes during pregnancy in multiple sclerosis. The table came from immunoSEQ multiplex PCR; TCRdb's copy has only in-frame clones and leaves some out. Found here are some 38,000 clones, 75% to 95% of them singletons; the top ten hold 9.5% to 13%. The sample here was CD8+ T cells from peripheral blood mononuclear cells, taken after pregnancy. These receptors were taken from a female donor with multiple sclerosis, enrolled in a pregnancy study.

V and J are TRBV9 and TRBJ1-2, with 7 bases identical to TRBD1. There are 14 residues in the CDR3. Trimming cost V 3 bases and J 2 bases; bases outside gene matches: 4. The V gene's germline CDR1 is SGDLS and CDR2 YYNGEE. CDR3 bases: TGTGCCAGCAGCGCACAGGGGACCAACTATGGCTACACCTTC. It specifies CASSAQGTNYGYTF.

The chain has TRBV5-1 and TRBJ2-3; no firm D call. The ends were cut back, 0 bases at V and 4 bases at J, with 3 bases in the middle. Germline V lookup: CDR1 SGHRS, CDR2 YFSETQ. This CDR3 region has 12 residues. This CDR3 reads CASSLAPDTQYF. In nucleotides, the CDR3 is TGCGCCAGCAGCTTGGCTCCAGATACGCAGTATTTT. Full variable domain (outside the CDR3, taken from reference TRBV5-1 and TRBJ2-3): KAGVTQTPRYLIKTRGQQVTLSCSPISGHRSVSWYQQTPGQGLQFLFEYFSETQRNKGNFPGRFSGRQFSNSRSEMNVSTLELGDSALYLCASSLAPDTQYFGPGTRLTVL.

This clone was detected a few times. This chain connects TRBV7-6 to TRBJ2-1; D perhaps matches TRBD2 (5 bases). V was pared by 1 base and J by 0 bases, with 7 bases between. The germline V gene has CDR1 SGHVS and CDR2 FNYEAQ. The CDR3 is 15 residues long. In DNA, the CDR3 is TGTGCCAGCAGCTTAGGGACTTCCTCCTACAATGAGCAGTTCTTC. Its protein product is CASSLGTSSYNEQFF.

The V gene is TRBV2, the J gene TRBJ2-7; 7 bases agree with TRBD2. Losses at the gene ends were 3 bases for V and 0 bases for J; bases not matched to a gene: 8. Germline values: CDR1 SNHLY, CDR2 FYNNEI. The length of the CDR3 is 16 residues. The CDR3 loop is CASSEFLAESSYEQYF. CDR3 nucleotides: TGTGCCAGCAGTGAGTTCCTAGCGGAGAGCTCCTACGAGCAGTACTTC.

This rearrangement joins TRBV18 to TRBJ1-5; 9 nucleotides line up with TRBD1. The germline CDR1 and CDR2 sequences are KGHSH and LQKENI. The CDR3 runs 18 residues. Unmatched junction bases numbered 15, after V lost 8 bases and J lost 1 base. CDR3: CASTDEQGALLSNQPQHF. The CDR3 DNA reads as TGTGCCAGCACAGATGAACAGGGGGCGTTATTAAGCAATCAGCCCCAGCATTTT.

Here the CDR3 DNA reads TGTGCCAGCAGCTCGCGGTCCCTAGGGAGACTAGCGGTGGAAGATACGCAGTATTTT. This sequence encodes CASSSRSLGRLAVEDTQYF. The rearrangement links TRBV7-9 to TRBJ2-3; 9 bases fit TRBD2. The junction had 19 bases not matched to a gene; V was cut back by 4 bases and J by 5 bases. Germline assignment: CDR1 SEHNR and CDR2 FQNEAQ (reference sequence). CDR3 size: 19 residues.

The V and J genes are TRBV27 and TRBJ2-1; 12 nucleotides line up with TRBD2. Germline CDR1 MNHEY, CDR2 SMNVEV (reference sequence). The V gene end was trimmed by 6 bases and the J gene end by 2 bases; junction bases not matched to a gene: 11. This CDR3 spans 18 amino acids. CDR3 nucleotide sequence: TGTGCCAGCAGCCTGACTAGCGGGAGTAGGAGGGCCTACAATGAGCAGTTCTTC. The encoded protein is CASSLTSGSRRAYNEQFF.

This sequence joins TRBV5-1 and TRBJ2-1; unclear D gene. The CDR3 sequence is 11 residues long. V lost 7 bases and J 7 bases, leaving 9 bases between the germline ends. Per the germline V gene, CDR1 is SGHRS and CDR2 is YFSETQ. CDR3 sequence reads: CASALGNEQFF. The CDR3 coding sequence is TGCGCCAGCGCCCTAGGAAATGAGCAGTTCTTC.

Here the CDR3 reads CASSLAGFSADYEQYF. CDR3 bases: TGTGCCAGCAGCTTGGCCGGGTTTAGCGCGGACTACGAGCAGTACTTC. The chain employs TRBV11-2 and TRBJ2-7, with D possibly matching TRBD2 (5 bases). This CDR3 region has 16 residues. Trimming took off 3 bases at V and 3 bases at J, with 18 bases between the two ends. CDR1 and CDR2 from the germline V gene are SGHAT and FQNNGV.

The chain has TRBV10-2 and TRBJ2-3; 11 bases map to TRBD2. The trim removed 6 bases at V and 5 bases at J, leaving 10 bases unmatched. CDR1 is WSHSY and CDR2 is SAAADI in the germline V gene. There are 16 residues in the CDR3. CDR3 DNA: TGCGCCAGCAGAACTAGCGGGGGAGCCCGGGGAGATACGCAGTATTTT. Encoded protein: CASRTSGGARGDTQYF.

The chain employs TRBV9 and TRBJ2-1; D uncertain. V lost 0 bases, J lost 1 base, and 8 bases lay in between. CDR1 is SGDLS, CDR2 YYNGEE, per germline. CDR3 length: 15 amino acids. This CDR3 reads CASSVEIASYNEQFF. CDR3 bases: TGTGCCAGCAGCGTAGAAATAGCTTCCTACAATGAGCAGTTCTTC.

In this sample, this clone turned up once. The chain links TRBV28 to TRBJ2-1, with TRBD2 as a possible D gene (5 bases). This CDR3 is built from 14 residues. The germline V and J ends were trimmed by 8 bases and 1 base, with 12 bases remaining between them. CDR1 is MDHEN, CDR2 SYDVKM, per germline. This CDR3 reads CASVSERSYNEQFF. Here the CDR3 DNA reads TGTGCCAGCGTGTCGGAGCGGTCCTACAATGAGCAGTTCTTC.

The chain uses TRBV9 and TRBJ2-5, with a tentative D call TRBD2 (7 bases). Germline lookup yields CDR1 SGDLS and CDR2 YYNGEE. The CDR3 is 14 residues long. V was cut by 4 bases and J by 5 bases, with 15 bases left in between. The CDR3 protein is CASSPGGGGETQYF. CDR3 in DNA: TGTGCCAGCAGCCCCGGGGGAGGGGGGGAGACCCAGTACTTC.

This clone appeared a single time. The chain's CDR3 is CASSPSSYEQYF. The CDR3 bases are TGTGCCAGCAGCCCGAGCTCCTACGAGCAGTACTTC. V gene TRBV7-9 combines with J gene TRBJ2-7; unclear D gene. Germline lookup yields CDR1 SEHNR and CDR2 FQNEAQ (reference sequence). There are 12 residues in the CDR3. Deletions cut 5 bases from V and 0 bases from J, with 5 bases between.

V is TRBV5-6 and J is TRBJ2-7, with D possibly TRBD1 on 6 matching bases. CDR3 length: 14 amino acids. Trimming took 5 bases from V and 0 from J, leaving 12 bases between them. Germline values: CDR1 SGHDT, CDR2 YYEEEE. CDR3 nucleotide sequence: TGTGCCAGCAGGCTCCGGGACATCTCCTACGAGCAGTACTTC. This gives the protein CASRLRDISYEQYF.

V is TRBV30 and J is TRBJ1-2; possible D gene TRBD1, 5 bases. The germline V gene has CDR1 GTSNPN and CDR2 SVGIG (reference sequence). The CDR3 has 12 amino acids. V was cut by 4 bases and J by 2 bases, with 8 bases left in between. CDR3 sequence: CAWIGANYGYTF. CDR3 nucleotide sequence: TGTGCCTGGATAGGGGCGAACTATGGCTACACCTTC.

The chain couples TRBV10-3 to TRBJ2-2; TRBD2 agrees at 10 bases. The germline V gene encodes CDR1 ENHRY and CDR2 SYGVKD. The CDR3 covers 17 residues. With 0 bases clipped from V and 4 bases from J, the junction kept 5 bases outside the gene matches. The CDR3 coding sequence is TGTGCCATCAGTGAGTCCCCCAGCGGGGGGGTCACCGGGGAGCTGTTTTTT. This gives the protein CAISESPSGGVTGELFF.

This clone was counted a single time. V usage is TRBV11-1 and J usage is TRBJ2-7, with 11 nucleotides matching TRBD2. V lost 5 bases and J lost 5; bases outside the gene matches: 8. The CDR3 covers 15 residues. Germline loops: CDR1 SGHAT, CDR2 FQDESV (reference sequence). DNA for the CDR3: TGTGCCAGCAGCCCAAACCCTAGCGGGAGGAACGAGCAGTACTTC. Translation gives CASSPNPSGRNEQYF. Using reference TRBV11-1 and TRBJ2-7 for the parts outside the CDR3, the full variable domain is EAEVAQSPRYKITEKSQAVAFWCDPISGHATLYWYRQILGQGPELLVQFQDESVVDDSQLPKDRFSAERLKGVDSTLKIQPAELGDSAMYLCASSPNPSGRNEQYFGPGTRLTVT.

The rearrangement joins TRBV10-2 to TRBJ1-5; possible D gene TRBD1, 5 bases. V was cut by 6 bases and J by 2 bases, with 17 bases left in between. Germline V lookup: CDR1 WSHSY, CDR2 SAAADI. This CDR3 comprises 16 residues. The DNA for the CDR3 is TGCGCCAGCAGACCTGACAGTCTTAGTGGCAATCAGCCCCAGCATTTT. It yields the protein CASRPDSLSGNQPQHF.

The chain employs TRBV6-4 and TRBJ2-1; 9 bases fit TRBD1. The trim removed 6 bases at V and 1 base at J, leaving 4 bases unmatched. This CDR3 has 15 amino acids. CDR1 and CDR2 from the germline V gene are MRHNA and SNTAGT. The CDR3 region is CASSRTGESYNEQFF. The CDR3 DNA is TGTGCCAGCAGCCGGACAGGGGAGTCCTACAATGAGCAGTTCTTC.

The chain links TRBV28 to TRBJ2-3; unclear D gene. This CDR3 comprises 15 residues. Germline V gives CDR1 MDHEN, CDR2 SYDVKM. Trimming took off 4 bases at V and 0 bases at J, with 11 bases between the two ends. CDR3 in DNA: TGTGCCAGCAGTTACGGTGTGACTAGCACAGATACGCAGTATTTT. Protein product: CASSYGVTSTDTQYF.

The DNA for the CDR3 is TGTGCCAGCAGTTTAGAGACTGGGAGACCCCCCCTCATAGCCAAAAACATTCAGTACTTC. It is translated as CASSLETGRPPLIAKNIQYF. The chain carries TRBV28 and TRBJ2-4; weak D call: TRBD2 (5 bases). Germline CDR1 reads MDHEN; CDR2 reads SYDVKM. V gave up 2 bases and J gave up 0 bases, with 23 bases separating them. The CDR3 is 20 residues long.

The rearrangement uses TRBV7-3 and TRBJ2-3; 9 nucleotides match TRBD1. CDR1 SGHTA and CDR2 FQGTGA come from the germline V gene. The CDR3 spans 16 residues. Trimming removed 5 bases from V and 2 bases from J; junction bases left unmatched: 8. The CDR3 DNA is TGTGCCAGCAGCAGCGGGACAGGGCTACTCACAGATACGCAGTATTTT. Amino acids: CASSSGTGLLTDTQYF. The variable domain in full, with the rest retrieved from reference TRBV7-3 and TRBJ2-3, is GAGVSQTPSNKVTEKGKYVELRCDPISGHTALYWYRQSLGQGPEFLIYFQGTGAADDSGLPNDRFFAVRPEGSVSTLKIQRTERGDSAVYLCASSSGTGLLTDTQYFGPGTRLTVL.

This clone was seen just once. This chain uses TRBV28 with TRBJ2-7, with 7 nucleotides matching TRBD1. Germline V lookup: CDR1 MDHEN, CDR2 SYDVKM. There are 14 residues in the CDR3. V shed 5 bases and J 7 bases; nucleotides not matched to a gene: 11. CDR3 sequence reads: CASSTDRAEREQYF. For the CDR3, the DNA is TGTGCCAGCAGTACTGACAGGGCGGAGAGAGAGCAGTACTTC.

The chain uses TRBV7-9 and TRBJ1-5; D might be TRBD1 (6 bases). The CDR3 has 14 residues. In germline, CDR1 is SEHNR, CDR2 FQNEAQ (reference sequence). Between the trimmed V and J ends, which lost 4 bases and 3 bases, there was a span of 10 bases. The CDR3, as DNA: TGTGCCAGCAGCTCGGACAGAACCAATCAGCCCCAGCATTTT. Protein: CASSSDRTNQPQHF.

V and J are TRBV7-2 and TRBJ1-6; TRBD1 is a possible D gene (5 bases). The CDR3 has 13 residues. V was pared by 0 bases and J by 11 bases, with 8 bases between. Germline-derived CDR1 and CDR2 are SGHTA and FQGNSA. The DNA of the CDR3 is TGTGCCAGCAGCTTAGCCAGGGTAGCACCCCTCCACTTT. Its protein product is CASSLARVAPLHF.

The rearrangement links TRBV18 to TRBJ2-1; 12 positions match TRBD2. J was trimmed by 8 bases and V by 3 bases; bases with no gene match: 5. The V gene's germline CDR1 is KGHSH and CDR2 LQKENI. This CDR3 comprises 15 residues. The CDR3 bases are TGTGCCAGCTCACCTTGGACTAGCGGGAACGATGAGCAGTTCTTC. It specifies CASSPWTSGNDEQFF.

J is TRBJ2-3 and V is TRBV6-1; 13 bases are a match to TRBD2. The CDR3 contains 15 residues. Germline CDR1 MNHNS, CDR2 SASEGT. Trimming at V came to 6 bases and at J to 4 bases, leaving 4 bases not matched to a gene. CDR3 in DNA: TGTGCCAGCAGCGCCACTAGCGGGGGGGCAGATACGCAGTATTTT. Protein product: CASSATSGGADTQYF.

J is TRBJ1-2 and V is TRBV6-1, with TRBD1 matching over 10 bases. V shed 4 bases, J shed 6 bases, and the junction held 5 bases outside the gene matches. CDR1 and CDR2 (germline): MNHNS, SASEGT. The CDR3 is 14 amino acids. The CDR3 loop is CASSGTGTGDGYTF. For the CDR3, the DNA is TGTGCCAGCAGTGGCACCGGGACAGGGGATGGCTACACCTTC.